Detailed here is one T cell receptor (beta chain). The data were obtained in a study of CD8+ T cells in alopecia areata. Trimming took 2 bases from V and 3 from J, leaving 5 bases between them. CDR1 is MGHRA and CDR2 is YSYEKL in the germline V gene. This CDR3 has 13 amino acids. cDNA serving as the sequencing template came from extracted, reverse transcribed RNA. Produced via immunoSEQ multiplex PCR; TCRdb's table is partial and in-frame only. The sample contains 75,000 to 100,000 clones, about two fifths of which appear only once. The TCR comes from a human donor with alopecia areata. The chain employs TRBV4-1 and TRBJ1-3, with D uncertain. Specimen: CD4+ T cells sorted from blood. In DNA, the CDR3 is TGCGCCAGCAGCCAATTTGGTGGAAACACCATATATTTT. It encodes CASSQFGGNTIYF.